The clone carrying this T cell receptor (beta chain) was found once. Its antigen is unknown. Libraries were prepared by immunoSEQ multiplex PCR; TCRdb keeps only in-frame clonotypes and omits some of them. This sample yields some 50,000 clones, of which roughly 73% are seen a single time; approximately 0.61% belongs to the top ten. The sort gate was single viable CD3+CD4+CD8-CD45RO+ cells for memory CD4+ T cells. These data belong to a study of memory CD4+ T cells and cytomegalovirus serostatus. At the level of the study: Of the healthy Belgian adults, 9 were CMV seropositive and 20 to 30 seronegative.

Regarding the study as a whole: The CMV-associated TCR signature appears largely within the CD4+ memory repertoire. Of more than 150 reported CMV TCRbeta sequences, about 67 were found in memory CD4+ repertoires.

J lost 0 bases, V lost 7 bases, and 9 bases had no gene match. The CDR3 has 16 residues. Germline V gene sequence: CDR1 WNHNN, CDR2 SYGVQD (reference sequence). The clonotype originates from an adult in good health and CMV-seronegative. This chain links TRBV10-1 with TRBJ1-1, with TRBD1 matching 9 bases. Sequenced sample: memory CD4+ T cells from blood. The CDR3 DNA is TGCGCCAGCATGACAGGGGGAAAATACATGAACACTGAAGCTTTCTTT. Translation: CASMTGGKYMNTEAFF.